Each of the 30 T cell receptor beta chains below was sequenced from the same sample in a study of post-analysis software for immune sequencing data. Regarding the study as a whole: In patients, five or six TRBV segments were more frequent than in controls, with TRBV5-6, TRBV5-1 and TRBV20-1 among them.

These TCRs are of unknown antigen specificity. Prepared libraries of TCR beta cDNA carried unique molecular identifiers. Using its own MiXCR run on the PCR reads, TCRdb lists one record per CDR3 protein. Of roughly 540,000 distinct CDR3 sequences in the sample, approximately 34% were seen once. Sequencing was performed on blood. All receptors come from a girl aged 2-17 years with multiple sclerosis.

This clonotype has a handful of counts. V gene TRBV20-1 combines with J gene TRBJ1-4; unclear D gene. Germline CDR1 and CDR2: DFQATT and SNEGSKA (reference sequence). This CDR3 region has 15 residues. Trimming took 3 bases from V and 13 from J, leaving 24 bases between them. The chain's CDR3 is CSARETGPTPGRLFF. The CDR3 DNA is TGCAGTGCTAGGGAAACCGGGCCTACCCCTGGGCGACTGTTTTTT.

J is TRBJ2-2 and V is TRBV5-1, with a tentative D call TRBD1 (5 bases). CDR1 and CDR2 from the germline V gene are SGHRS and YFSETQ. There are 16 residues in the CDR3. The germline V and J ends were trimmed by 0 bases and 2 bases, with 11 bases remaining between them. The CDR3: CASSLVRVDNTGELFF. Here the CDR3 DNA reads TGCGCCAGCAGCTTGGTCAGGGTGGATAACACCGGGGAGCTGTTTTTT.

V and J are TRBV6-2 or TRBV6-3 and TRBJ2-3, with a weak D call TRBD2 (6 bases). This CDR3 region has 17 residues. Germline CDR1 and CDR2: MNHEY and SVGEGT. V was pared by 0 bases and J by 0 bases, with 13 bases between. CDR3 amino acids: CASSYSTAEGSTDTQYF. For the CDR3, the DNA is TGTGCCAGCAGTTACTCGACCGCGGAGGGGAGCACAGATACGCAGTATTTT.

This clonotype was detected only a few times. The chain employs TRBV7-9 and TRBJ2-5; D remains ambiguous. Trimming pared 5 bases from V and 5 bases from J, leaving 15 bases between. The germline V gene has CDR1 SEHNR and CDR2 FQNEAQ (reference sequence). This CDR3 spans 14 amino acids. The CDR3 spells CASSLDQGSETQYF. Here the CDR3 DNA reads TGTGCCAGCAGCCTCGACCAAGGGTCGGAGACCCAGTACTTC. Full variable domain (rest looked up from reference TRBV7-9 and TRBJ2-5): DTGVSQNPRHKITKRGQNVTFRCDPISEHNRLYWYRQTLGQGPEFLTYFQNEAQLEKSRLLSDRFSAERPKGSFSTLEIQRTEQGDSAMYLCASSLDQGSETQYFGPGTRLLVL.

Only one count was recorded for this clonotype. The chain carries TRBV6-1 and TRBJ2-7; 12 nucleotides align to TRBD1. The ends lost 6 bases at V and 6 bases at J; junction bases unmatched: 6. CDR1 MNHNS and CDR2 SASEGT come from the germline V gene. This CDR3 comprises 14 residues. CDR3 amino acids: CASSVGTGGSEQYF. As DNA, the CDR3 is TGTGCCAGCAGCGTTGGGACAGGGGGCTCCGAGCAGTACTTC.

In the case of this clonotype: One end of the junction fails to match germline, which may point to a read error. The chain uses TRBV6-1 and TRBJ1-2, with D perhaps TRBD1 (5 bases). Germline V gene data show CDR1 as MNHNS and CDR2 as SASEGT. The CDR3 consists of 12 residues. CDR3 nucleotide sequence: TGTGCCGGCAGTGAGGACACCTATGGCTACACCTTC. This sequence encodes CAGSEDTYGYTF.

This clonotype has a handful of counts. This chain links TRBV10-3 with TRBJ2-7; TRBD1 matches at 8 bases. This CDR3 contains 14 residues. CDR1 ENHRY and CDR2 SYGVKD come from the germline V gene. With V trimmed by 6 bases and J by 2 bases, 6 bases remained unmatched. The CDR3 DNA is TGTGCCATCAGCCCGGACAGGGCCACCTACGAGCAGTACTTC. It codes for CAISPDRATYEQYF.

This clonotype has only a few counts. The CDR3 sequence is CASSQDLAGYNYGYTF. The CDR3 DNA sequence: TGCGCCAGCAGCCAAGATCTGGCAGGGTATAACTATGGCTACACCTTC. The J gene is TRBJ1-2, the V gene TRBV4-1, with a possible D match to TRBD1 (5 bases). V lost 0 bases and J lost 1, with 12 bases in between. Germline CDR1 reads MGHRA; CDR2 reads YSYEKL. The CDR3 has 16 amino acids.

The V gene is TRBV20-1, the J gene TRBJ2-3, with a weak D call TRBD1 (5 bases). The CDR3 consists of 17 residues. V was cut by 7 bases and J by 0 bases, with 23 bases left in between. Germline V gives CDR1 DFQATT, CDR2 SNEGSKA (reference sequence). The CDR3: CSVEQGAGFWSTDTQYF. CDR3 in DNA: TGCAGTGTTGAACAAGGGGCCGGCTTTTGGAGCACAGATACGCAGTATTTT.

This clonotype came up a few times. The V call is TRBV5-1, the J call TRBJ1-2; D is undetermined. V was clipped by 0 bases and J by 7 bases, with 10 bases between them. The CDR3 spans 13 residues. Germline V gene data show CDR1 as SGHRS and CDR2 as YFSETQ. The CDR3 sequence: CASSLEGASGYTF. CDR3 nucleotide sequence: TGCGCCAGCAGCTTGGAAGGCGCGAGTGGCTACACCTTC.

This CDR3 reads CASAEYEQFF. CDR3 DNA: TGTGCCAGCGCAGAGTACGAGCAGTTCTTC. The chain recombines TRBV6-1 with TRBJ2-1, with D hard to call. Trimming took off 8 bases at V and 10 bases at J, with 9 bases between the two ends. The germline V gene encodes CDR1 MNHNS and CDR2 SASEGT. CDR3 length equals 10 residues.

The gene calls are TRBV6-6 and TRBJ1-3, with D tentatively TRBD1 (5 bases). CDR1 and CDR2 from the germline V gene are MNHNY and SVGAGI (reference sequence). This CDR3 comprises 16 residues. V gave up 5 bases and J gave up 4 bases, with 18 bases separating them. The CDR3 DNA follows: TGTGCCAGCAGTCTTGGGGGTCCCCGGCCGGGAAACACCATATATTTT. Residues: CASSLGGPRPGNTIYF.

The table lists this clonotype with a few counts. The chain employs TRBV29-1 and TRBJ2-3; D call uncertain. The CDR3 length is 12 residues. CDR1 is SQVTM, CDR2 ANQGSEA, per germline. Trimming left V 0 bases short and J 6 bases short, with 7 bases between. The CDR3 reads CSVEESRDTQYF. Here the CDR3 DNA reads TGCAGCGTTGAAGAGAGCCGGGATACGCAGTATTTT.

The chain uses TRBV12-3 or TRBV12-4 and TRBJ2-5; D unclear. V lost 5 bases and J 5 bases, leaving 12 bases between the germline ends. This CDR3 comprises 13 residues. In nucleotides, the CDR3 is TGTGCCAGCAGTATATGGATCGGGGAGACCCAGTACTTC. The encoded protein is CASSIWIGETQYF.

This clonotype was recorded a few times. The chain employs TRBV20-1 and TRBJ2-1; D unresolved. Per the germline V gene, CDR1 is DFQATT and CDR2 is SNEGSKA (reference sequence). V was cut by 6 bases and J by 4 bases, with 16 bases left in between. This CDR3 has 14 amino acids. CDR3 amino acids: CSAPRSGRYNEQFF. The CDR3 coding sequence is TGCAGTGCCCCTCGGTCCGGACGTTACAATGAGCAGTTCTTC.

The chain links TRBV29-1 to TRBJ1-1, with a weak D call TRBD1 (5 bases). Germline values: CDR1 SQVTM, CDR2 ANQGSEA. The CDR3 is 14 amino acids. Deletions cut 6 bases from V and 1 base from J, with 15 bases between. The CDR3 region is CSVAEGSGNTEAFF. The CDR3 DNA reads TGCAGCGTCGCCGAGGGGTCCGGGAACACTGAAGCTTTCTTT.

This clonotype has more than one count but fewer than ten. V usage is TRBV3-1 and J usage is TRBJ2-7, with D possibly being TRBD1 or TRBD2 (5 bases each). CDR1 and CDR2 from the germline V gene are LGHDT and YNNKEL (reference sequence). There are 12 residues in the CDR3. V lost 3 bases, J lost 5 bases, and 8 bases lay in between. The DNA for the CDR3 is TGTGCCAGCAGCCAGATGGGGGACGAGCAGTACTTC. Encoded protein: CASSQMGDEQYF.

Notes on this clonotype: A much larger clone lies a single base off, so this may be a read error. This chain connects TRBV12-3 or TRBV12-4 to TRBJ2-1; no clear D. The tail of the sequence fits TRBJ2-7 better, so the J call may be wrong. The CDR3 runs to 11 residues. DNA for the CDR3: TGTGACAGCAGTTTAAGGCGTGAGCAGTACTTC. Amino acid sequence: CDSSLRREQYF.

There are many counts of this clonotype. The CDR3 region has the DNA TGCAGCGTTGAAGGTCTAGCGGGAGGCAATGAGCAGTTCTTC. This encodes CSVEGLAGGNEQFF. The rearrangement uses TRBV29-1 and TRBJ2-1, with TRBD2 identical over 11 bases. The CDR3 contains 14 residues. The V segment lost 1 base and the J segment 6 bases; nucleotides outside the gene matches: 2. CDR1 is SQVTM and CDR2 is ANQGSEA in the germline V gene.

The V and J genes are TRBV27 and TRBJ1-1; D unclear. The germline V gene encodes CDR1 MNHEY and CDR2 SMNVEV (reference sequence). CDR3 size: 15 residues. V was pared by 6 bases and J by 2 bases, with 16 bases between. The CDR3 DNA is TGTGCCAGCAGCCGTTCATTCGGGGATAACACTGAAGCTTTCTTT. Its protein is CASSRSFGDNTEAFF.

The chain combines TRBV13 with TRBJ1-1, with TRBD1 identical over 11 bases. The length of the CDR3 is 15 residues. V was pared by 3 bases and J by 7 bases, with 7 bases of the junction left unmatched. Germline V CDR1 and CDR2: PRHDT, FYEKMQ (reference sequence). The CDR3 loop is CASSFPGQGVIEAFF. CDR3 coding DNA: TGTGCCAGCAGCTTCCCGGGACAGGGGGTAATTGAAGCTTTCTTT. The whole variable domain, remainder taken from reference TRBV13 and TRBJ1-1, is AAGVIQSPRHLIKEKRETATLKCYPIPRHDTVYWYQQGPGQDPQFLISFYEKMQSDKGSIPDRFSAQQFSDYHSELNMSSLELGDSALYFCASSFPGQGVIEAFFGQGTRLTVV.

The chain recombines TRBV5-1 with TRBJ2-1, with 12 bases fitting TRBD2. Germline CDR1 and CDR2: SGHRS and YFSETQ. J gave up 0 bases and V 0 bases, and 10 bases lay outside the gene matches. The CDR3 covers 20 residues. The CDR3 region has the DNA TGCGCCAGCAGCTTGGGACTAGCGGGGGCCAAACGGATCTCCTACAATGAGCAGTTCTTC. It translates to CASSLGLAGAKRISYNEQFF.

This clonotype was recorded at least ten times. The rearrangement uses TRBV5-5 and TRBJ1-4; 8 bases map to TRBD1. Trimming at V came to 0 bases and at J to 6 bases, leaving 10 bases not matched to a gene. Germline values: CDR1 SGHKS, CDR2 YYEKEE (reference sequence). The CDR3 extends over 17 amino acids. The CDR3 loop reads CASSLEAVRGRDEKLFF. DNA of the CDR3: TGTGCCAGCAGCTTGGAGGCGGTCAGGGGGCGCGATGAAAAACTGTTTTTT. The whole variable domain, filled in from reference TRBV5-5 and TRBJ1-4, reads DAGVTQSPTHLIKTRGQQVTLRCSPISGHKSVSWYQQVLGQGPQFIFQYYEKEERGRGNFPDRFSARQFPNYSSELNVNALLLGDSALYLCASSLEAVRGRDEKLFFGSGTQLSVL.

The rearrangement uses TRBV4-2 and TRBJ2-4, with 7 bases aligning to TRBD2. The CDR3 is 15 residues long. Trimming at V came to 0 bases and at J to 13 bases, leaving 12 bases not matched to a gene. The germline gives CDR1 LGHNA, CDR2 YNFKEQ. For the CDR3, the DNA is TGTGCCAGCAGCCAAGATTGGGGGGGGTCCAATGAGCAGTACTTC. Translated, it gives CASSQDWGGSNEQYF.

In the case of this clonotype: A read error is possible here, since a much larger clone lies one base away. The rearrangement uses TRBV6-5 and TRBJ1-2, with no clear D. Germline loops: CDR1 MNHEY, CDR2 SVGAGI. CDR3 length equals 13 residues. CDR3: CTSSYDGIDGYTF. The CDR3 DNA reads as TGTACCAGCAGTTACGATGGGATCGATGGCTACACCTTC.

CDR3 DNA sequence: TGTGCCAGCAGTTCCCCCGAAAAAACAGATACGCAGTATTTT. It translates to CASSSPEKTDTQYF. The chain has TRBV12-3 or TRBV12-4 and TRBJ2-3; no reliable D call. The V and J ends lost 4 bases and 3 bases respectively, with 11 bases between them. The CDR3 covers 14 residues.

This clonotype was recorded a few times. The chain joins TRBV12-3 or TRBV12-4 to TRBJ1-1; unclear D gene. The V end lost 4 bases, the J end lost 3 bases, and 12 bases lay between the germline ends. This CDR3 is 14 amino acids long. The CDR3 DNA reads TGTGCCAGCAGTTCTCTCCCCGGGGACACTGAAGCTTTCTTT. Protein product: CASSSLPGDTEAFF.

This clonotype was found a few times. The chain couples TRBV11-2 to TRBJ1-5; D uncertain. V lost 2 bases to trimming and J lost 2 bases, with 10 bases between them. This CDR3 contains 15 residues. Germline V gene sequence: CDR1 SGHAT, CDR2 FQNNGV. This chain's CDR3 is CASSLFSAGNQPQHF. DNA of the CDR3: TGTGCCAGCAGCTTATTCTCCGCAGGCAATCAGCCCCAGCATTTT.

This rearrangement joins TRBV5-1 to TRBJ1-5; D remains ambiguous. Germline V gives CDR1 SGHRS, CDR2 YFSETQ. V was pared by 3 bases and J by 6 bases, with 22 bases between. The CDR3 consists of 17 residues. CDR3 coding DNA: TGCGCCAGCAGCTATGACCCGCTTGGGATAGTTGGTCAGCCCCAGCATTTT. Residues: CASSYDPLGIVGQPQHF.

The chain employs TRBV5-1 and TRBJ2-5, with D maybe TRBD2 (5 bases). V dropped 2 bases and J dropped 5 bases, with 10 bases sitting between them. This CDR3 is built from 13 residues. Germline V CDR1 and CDR2: SGHRS, YFSETQ. The CDR3 region has the DNA TGCGCCAGCAGCTTTTACACGGGGGAGACCCAGTACTTC. This codes for CASSFYTGETQYF.